These T cell receptor beta chains were read from a single sample in a study of CD8+CD57+ T cells in acquired aplastic anemia. Via MiXCR, TCRdb re-called the reads, giving one row per CDR3 protein. The table records 130,000 or so distinct CDR3 sequences, less than 45% of them present only once. Input material: sorted CD4+, CD8+, or CD8+CD57+ T cells (not recorded which) from PBMCs. The receptor source for this set is a human donor in good health, serving as a control. The CDR3 runs from the conserved cysteine through the conserved F or W. The D gene is left open where the match is weak. Only some rows state a clone size, as once, few, many or a class for expanded clones.

V gene: TRBV20-1
clone size: -
D gene: -
J gene: TRBJ2-5
CDR3 protein: CGAPGRSRRETQYF
CDR3 DNA: TGCGGTGCCCCGGGGAGGTCGCGACGAGAGACCCAGTACTTC

V gene: TRBV7-8
clone size: -
D gene: -
J gene: TRBJ1-2
CDR3 protein: CASSSSGTAGAVGYTF
CDR3 DNA: TGTGCCAGCAGCTCGTCCGGGACCGCTGGGGCCGTTGGCTACACCTTC

V gene: TRBV10-2
clone size: -
D gene: TRBD2
J gene: TRBJ2-1
CDR3 protein: CASRDAGVAGGDEQFF
CDR3 DNA: TGCGCCAGCAGGGACGCAGGGGTGGCGGGGGGCGATGAGCAGTTCTTC

V gene: TRBV24-1
clone size: few
D gene: TRBD1
J gene: TRBJ1-6
CDR3 protein: CATRGTGLNSPLHF
CDR3 DNA: TGTGCCACCAGAGGGACAGGGCTGAATTCACCCCTCCACTTT

V gene: TRBV4-1
clone size: many
D gene: -
J gene: TRBJ2-1
CDR3 protein: CASSQVDMISYNEQFF
CDR3 DNA: TGCGCCAGCAGCCAAGTCGATATGATCTCCTACAATGAGCAGTTCTTC

V gene: TRBV6-6
clone size: many
D gene: -
J gene: TRBJ2-3
CDR3 protein: CASSYTGHNTDTQYF
CDR3 DNA: TGTGCCAGCAGTTACACGGGACACAACACAGATACGCAGTATTTT

V gene: TRBV10-3
clone size: -
D gene: TRBD2
J gene: TRBJ2-1
CDR3 protein: CAISPTGSRRGASNEQFF
CDR3 DNA: TGTGCCATCAGCCCAACCGGCTCTAGGCGGGGGGCCTCAAATGAGCAGTTCTTC

V gene: TRBV5-1
clone size: few
D gene: TRBD1
J gene: TRBJ1-4
CDR3 protein: CASTYGRSSGGNEKLFF
CDR3 DNA: TGCGCCAGCACCTATGGCCGGTCGTCAGGGGGTAATGAAAAACTGTTTTTT

V gene: TRBV9
clone size: many
D gene: -
J gene: TRBJ2-2
CDR3 protein: CASSVAPRGELFF
CDR3 DNA: TGTGCCAGCAGCGTTGCCCCCCGCGGGGAGCTGTTTTTT

V gene: TRBV30
clone size: many
D gene: -
J gene: TRBJ1-5
CDR3 protein: CAWSWWGEHQPQHF
CDR3 DNA: TGTGCCTGGAGTTGGTGGGGGGAGCATCAGCCCCAGCATTTT

V gene: TRBV10-1
clone size: few
D gene: -
J gene: TRBJ2-3
CDR3 protein: CASSDHPGAQYF
CDR3 DNA: TGCGCCAGCAGTGATCATCCCGGGGCGCAGTATTTT

V gene: TRBV20-1
clone size: many
D gene: -
J gene: TRBJ2-4
CDR3 protein: CSAREGRGDIQYF
CDR3 DNA: TGCAGTGCTAGGGAGGGCAGGGGTGACATTCAGTACTTC

V gene: TRBV19
clone size: once
D gene: -
J gene: TRBJ2-7
CDR3 protein: CASSLDGFAYEQYF
CDR3 DNA: TGTGCCAGTAGTTTGGACGGATTCGCCTACGAGCAGTACTTC

V gene: TRBV15
clone size: -
D gene: TRBD2
J gene: TRBJ2-1
CDR3 protein: CATSFPTGLAVNGQFF
CDR3 DNA: TGTGCCACCAGTTTCCCCACGGGACTAGCAGTCAATGGGCAGTTCTTC

V gene: TRBV29-1
clone size: once
D gene: TRBD1
J gene: TRBJ1-5
CDR3 protein: CSVGGQGGNQPQHF
CDR3 DNA: TGCAGCGTGGGAGGACAGGGAGGCAATCAGCCCCAGCATTTT

V gene: TRBV20-1
clone size: -
D gene: -
J gene: TRBJ1-1
CDR3 protein: CSASARNTEAFF
CDR3 DNA: TGCAGTGCTTCGGCTCGGAACACTGAAGCTTTCTTT

V gene: TRBV10-2
clone size: many
D gene: -
J gene: TRBJ2-3
CDR3 protein: CASSDPGGPRTDTQYF
CDR3 DNA: TGCGCCAGCAGTGATCCGGGGGGCCCCCGCACAGATACGCAGTATTTT

V gene: TRBV20-1
clone size: -
D gene: TRBD1
J gene: TRBJ2-5
CDR3 protein: CSAGGDRGVQETQYF
CDR3 DNA: TGCAGTGCTGGGGGGGACAGGGGAGTCCAAGAGACCCAGTACTTC

V gene: TRBV6-1
clone size: -
D gene: -
J gene: TRBJ1-1
CDR3 protein: CASSTPGLFGNTEAFF
CDR3 DNA: TGTGCCAGCAGTACCCCTGGACTTTTTGGGAACACTGAAGCTTTCTTT

V gene: TRBV28
clone size: few
D gene: -
J gene: TRBJ1-2
CDR3 protein: CASSFVQGYGYTF
CDR3 DNA: TGTGCCAGCAGTTTTGTACAGGGTTACGGCTACACCTTC

V gene: TRBV6-5
clone size: many
D gene: TRBD1
J gene: TRBJ2-7
CDR3 protein: CASSFRQGYEQYF
CDR3 DNA: TGTGCCAGCAGTTTCCGACAGGGCTACGAGCAGTACTTC

V gene: TRBV30
clone size: -
D gene: TRBD1
J gene: TRBJ1-1
CDR3 protein: CARTTGANTEAFF
CDR3 DNA: TGTGCCCGGACGACAGGGGCGAACACTGAAGCTTTCTTT

V gene: TRBV2
clone size: many
D gene: -
J gene: TRBJ2-7
CDR3 protein: CASRPGPNYEQYF
CDR3 DNA: TGTGCCAGCAGACCGGGACCGAACTACGAGCAGTACTTC

V gene: TRBV29-1
clone size: -
D gene: TRBD1
J gene: TRBJ2-7
CDR3 protein: CSAGTGTAYEQYF
CDR3 DNA: TGCAGCGCCGGGACAGGTACCGCCTACGAGCAGTACTTC

V gene: TRBV11-3
clone size: few
D gene: TRBD1
J gene: TRBJ2-2
CDR3 protein: CASSLRDRAPGELFF
CDR3 DNA: TGTGCCAGCAGCCTCCGGGACAGGGCCCCCGGGGAGCTGTTTTTT

V gene: TRBV12-3/TRBV12-4
clone size: few
D gene: -
J gene: TRBJ1-1
CDR3 protein: CASSQTGRTEAFF
CDR3 DNA: TGTGCCAGCAGCCAAACAGGGCGAACTGAAGCTTTCTTT

V gene: TRBV19
clone size: -
D gene: TRBD1
J gene: TRBJ1-5
CDR3 protein: CASRQQGAGNQPQHF
CDR3 DNA: TGTGCCAGTAGGCAACAGGGGGCAGGCAATCAGCCCCAGCATTTT

V gene: TRBV5-6
clone size: -
D gene: -
J gene: TRBJ1-2
CDR3 protein: CAGSPTGANYGYTF
CDR3 DNA: TGTGCCGGCAGCCCCACGGGGGCGAACTATGGCTACACCTTC

V gene: TRBV10-3
clone size: -
D gene: -
J gene: TRBJ2-7
CDR3 protein: CAISESIAGAGKNEQYF
CDR3 DNA: TGTGCCATCAGTGAGTCGATCGCGGGGGCCGGGAAAAACGAGCAGTACTTC

V gene: TRBV6-1
clone size: many
D gene: -
J gene: TRBJ1-2
CDR3 protein: CASSPNYGYTF
CDR3 DNA: TGTGCCAGCAGCCCTAACTATGGCTACACCTTC

V gene: TRBV7-9
clone size: many
D gene: -
J gene: TRBJ1-6
CDR3 protein: CASSRTEFSPLHF
CDR3 DNA: TGTGCCAGCAGCCGGACAGAGTTTTCACCCCTCCACTTT

V gene: TRBV15
clone size: many
D gene: -
J gene: TRBJ1-1
CDR3 protein: CATSSLYMGNTEAFF
CDR3 DNA: TGTGCCACCAGCAGTCTTTACATGGGGAACACTGAAGCTTTCTTT

V gene: TRBV7-8
clone size: many
D gene: TRBD2
J gene: TRBJ2-3
CDR3 protein: CASSTYSGRRDTQYF
CDR3 DNA: TGTGCCAGCAGCACCTATAGCGGGAGGCGGGATACGCAGTATTTT

V gene: TRBV5-1
clone size: -
D gene: TRBD2
J gene: TRBJ2-3
CDR3 protein: CASSLGLAGGYTDTQYF
CDR3 DNA: TGCGCCAGCAGCTTGGGGCTAGCGGGGGGCTACACAGATACGCAGTATTTT

V gene: TRBV2
clone size: few
D gene: -
J gene: TRBJ1-6
CDR3 protein: CASSDPGLSPLHF
CDR3 DNA: TGTGCCAGCAGTGATCCAGGGCTTTCACCCCTCCACTTT

V gene: TRBV24-1
clone size: many
D gene: -
J gene: TRBJ2-5
CDR3 protein: CATSDIYTNQETQYF
CDR3 DNA: TGTGCCACCAGTGATATATACACCAACCAAGAGACCCAGTACTTC

V gene: TRBV10-2
clone size: -
D gene: TRBD1
J gene: TRBJ2-7
CDR3 protein: CASGRQGAYEQYF
CDR3 DNA: TGCGCCAGCGGTCGGCAGGGGGCCTACGAGCAGTACTTC

V gene: TRBV2
clone size: once
D gene: -
J gene: TRBJ1-6
CDR3 protein: CASSLEGMSGGSPLHF
CDR3 DNA: TGTGCCAGCAGTTTAGAGGGCATGTCGGGAGGCTCACCCCTCCACTTT

V gene: TRBV7-9
clone size: -
D gene: TRBD1
J gene: TRBJ1-2
CDR3 protein: CASSPQGDVGYGYTF
CDR3 DNA: TGTGCCAGCAGCCCCCAGGGGGACGTAGGCTATGGCTACACCTTC

V gene: TRBV6-5
clone size: -
D gene: -
J gene: TRBJ2-5
CDR3 protein: CASSYSQCLVETQYF
CDR3 DNA: TGTGCCAGCAGTTACTCGCAGTGCCTCGTGGAGACCCAGTACTTC

V gene: TRBV12-3/TRBV12-4
clone size: many
D gene: -
J gene: TRBJ2-3
CDR3 protein: CASSLGARGDTQYF
CDR3 DNA: TGTGCCAGCAGTTTAGGGGCCAGAGGGGATACGCAGTATTTT

V gene: TRBV25-1
clone size: -
D gene: TRBD1
J gene: TRBJ1-1
CDR3 protein: CASSESGTGGYGTEAFF
CDR3 DNA: TGTGCCAGCAGTGAATCTGGGACAGGGGGCTATGGAACTGAAGCTTTCTTT

V gene: TRBV2
clone size: many
D gene: -
J gene: TRBJ1-1
CDR3 protein: CASSVRASLNTEAFF
CDR3 DNA: TGTGCCAGCAGTGTCCGTGCCAGCCTGAACACTGAAGCTTTCTTT